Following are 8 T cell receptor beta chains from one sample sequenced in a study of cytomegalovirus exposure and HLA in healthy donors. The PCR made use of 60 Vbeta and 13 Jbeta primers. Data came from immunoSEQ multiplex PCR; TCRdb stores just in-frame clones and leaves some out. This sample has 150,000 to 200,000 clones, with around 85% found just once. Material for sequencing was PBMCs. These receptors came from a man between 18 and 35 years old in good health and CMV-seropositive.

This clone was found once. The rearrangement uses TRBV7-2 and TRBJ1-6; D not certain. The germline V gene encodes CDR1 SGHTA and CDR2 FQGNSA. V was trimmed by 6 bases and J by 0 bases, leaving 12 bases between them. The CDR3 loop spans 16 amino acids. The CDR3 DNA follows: TGTGCCAGCAGGAATGAAGGGAGCTCCTATAATTCACCCCTCCACTTT. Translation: CASRNEGSSYNSPLHF.

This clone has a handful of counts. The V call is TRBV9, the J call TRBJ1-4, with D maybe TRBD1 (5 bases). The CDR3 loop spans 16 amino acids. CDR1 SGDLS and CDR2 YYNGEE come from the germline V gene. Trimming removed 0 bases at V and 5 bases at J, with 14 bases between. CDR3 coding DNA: TGTGCCAGCAGCGTAGGACCCTCGGGGGACAATGAAAAACTGTTTTTT. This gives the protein CASSVGPSGDNEKLFF.

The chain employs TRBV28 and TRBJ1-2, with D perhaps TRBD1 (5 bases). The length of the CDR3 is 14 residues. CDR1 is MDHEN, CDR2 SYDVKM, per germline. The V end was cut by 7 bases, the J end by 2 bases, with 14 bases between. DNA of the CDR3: TGTGCCAGCACCTGGGCAGGGCCCAACTATGGCTACACCTTC. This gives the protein CASTWAGPNYGYTF.

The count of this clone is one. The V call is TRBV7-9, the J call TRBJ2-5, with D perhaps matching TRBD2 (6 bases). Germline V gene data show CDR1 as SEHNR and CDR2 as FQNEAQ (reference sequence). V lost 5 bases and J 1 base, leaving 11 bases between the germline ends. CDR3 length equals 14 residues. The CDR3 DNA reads TGTGCCAGCAGCCATAGCGGCTTCCAAGAGACCCAGTACTTC. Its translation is CASSHSGFQETQYF.

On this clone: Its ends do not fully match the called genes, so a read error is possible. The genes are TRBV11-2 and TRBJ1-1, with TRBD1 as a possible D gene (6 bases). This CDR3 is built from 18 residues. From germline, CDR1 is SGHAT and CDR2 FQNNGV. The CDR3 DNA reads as TGTGCCAGCACCTTACGGGGGGGGCGCCCGCTTATGAACACTGAAGCTTTCTTT. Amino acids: CASTLRGGRPLMNTEAFF.

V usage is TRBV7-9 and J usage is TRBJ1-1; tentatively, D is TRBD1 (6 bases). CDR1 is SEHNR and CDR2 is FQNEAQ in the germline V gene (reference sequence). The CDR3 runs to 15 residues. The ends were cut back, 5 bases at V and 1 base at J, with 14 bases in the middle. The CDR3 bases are TGTGCCAGCAGCACCCAGCGGGGGCGGAACACTGAAGCTTTCTTT. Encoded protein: CASSTQRGRNTEAFF.

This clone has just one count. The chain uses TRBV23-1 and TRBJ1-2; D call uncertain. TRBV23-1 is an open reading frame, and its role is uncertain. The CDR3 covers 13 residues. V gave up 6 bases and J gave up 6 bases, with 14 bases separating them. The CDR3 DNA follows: TGCGCCAGCAGCCGGTGCGGGTTCGATGGCTACACCTTC. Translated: CASSRCGFDGYTF.

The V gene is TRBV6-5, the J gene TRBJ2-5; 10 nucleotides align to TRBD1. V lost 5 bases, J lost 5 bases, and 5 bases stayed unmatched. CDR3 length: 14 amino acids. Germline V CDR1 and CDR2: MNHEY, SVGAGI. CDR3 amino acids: CASSPDRGHETQYF. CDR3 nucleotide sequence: TGTGCCAGCAGTCCCGACAGGGGGCATGAGACCCAGTACTTC.